The clone carrying this TCR beta chain showed up many times. Its antigen is as yet unknown. The record originates from a study of blood T cells in healthy people across ages. Study-level findings and limits: Higher diversity and more naive CD4+ cells were features of long-lived donors, compared to aged donors.

Together with a sample-barcoded 5' primer, a J-beta primer mix was included in a second PCR lasting about 6 to 11 cycles. Every molecule of cDNA carried a tag from a template-switch adaptor with 12 random nucleotides. TCRdb passed the 5' RACE reads through MiXCR, listing each CDR3 protein once. The profile shows over 950,000 distinct CDR3 sequences, more than 30% of them singletons. Trimming stripped 6 bases from V and 6 bases from J, with 12 bases between. This CDR3 has 13 amino acids. With each sample, at least 5 micrograms of total RNA were extracted. The source material was blood. The sequence derives from a man aged 18 to 29 in good health. The chain links TRBV12-3 or TRBV12-4 to TRBJ2-1; D gene uncertain. The CDR3 loop reads CASSPGESNEQFF. The CDR3 region has the DNA TGTGCCAGCAGCCCCGGAGAGTCCAATGAGCAGTTCTTC.